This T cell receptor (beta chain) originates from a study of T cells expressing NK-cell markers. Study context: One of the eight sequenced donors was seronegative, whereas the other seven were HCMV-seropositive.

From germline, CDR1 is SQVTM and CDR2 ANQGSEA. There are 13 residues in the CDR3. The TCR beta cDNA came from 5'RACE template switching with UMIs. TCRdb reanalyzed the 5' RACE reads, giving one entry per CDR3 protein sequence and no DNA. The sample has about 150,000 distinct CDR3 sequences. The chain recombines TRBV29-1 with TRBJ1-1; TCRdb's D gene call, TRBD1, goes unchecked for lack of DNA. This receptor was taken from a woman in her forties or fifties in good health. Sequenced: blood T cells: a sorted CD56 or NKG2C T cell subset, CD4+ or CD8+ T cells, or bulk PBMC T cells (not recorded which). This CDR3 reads CSVPRGTAAEAFF.